This T cell receptor (beta chain) was recovered during a study of blood T cell repertoires in COVID-19. Turning to the study itself: Spain, Italy and the United States supplied samples that represented acute and convalescent COVID-19. In each case, the material was cDNA or gDNA derived from T cells, B-cell-depleted T cells, or PBMCs.

Produced via immunoSEQ multiplex PCR; TCRdb's table is partial and in-frame only. The sample carries roughly 250,000 clones, around 86% recorded once. CDR3 length equals 17 residues. Germline CDR1 is MGHDK and CDR2 is SYGVNS. V dropped 4 bases and J dropped 2; count of bases not matched to a gene: 8. The receptor was derived from a woman between 55 and 75 years old with active or convalescent COVID-19. The rearrangement links TRBV25-1 to TRBJ1-5; 10 bases are a match to TRBD1. The source material was peripheral blood. The CDR3 sequence is CASSAAGTGACNQPQHF. The CDR3 nucleotides are TGTGCCAGCAGTGCCGCCGGGACAGGGGCGTGCAATCAGCCCCAGCATTTT.